The 19 T cell receptor beta chains given below trace back to one sample, sequenced in a study of T-cell reconstitution after alpha-beta-depleted transplantation in children. Unique molecular identifiers were incorporated into the prepared TCRbeta library. TCRdb used MiXCR to reprocess the PCR reads, holding one entry per CDR3 protein. The repertoire holds some 340,000 distinct CDR3 sequences, with around 10% as singletons. The sequenced sample was PBMCs from the stem cell graft donor, obtained from the stem cell graft. All receptors derive from a human donor who donated a stem cell graft to a child with acute lymphoblastic leukemia.

This clonotype has just a few counts. The chain employs TRBV7-6 and TRBJ2-7, with 10 bases that match TRBD2. The V gene end was trimmed by 5 bases and the J gene end by 0 bases; junction bases not matched to a gene: 10. This CDR3 spans 17 amino acids. Germline V CDR1 and CDR2: SGHVS, FNYEAQ. The CDR3 DNA sequence: TGTGCCAGCAGCCCCGGACGGAGCGGGAGGGACTCCTACGAGCAGTACTTC. As protein: CASSPGRSGRDSYEQYF.

At least ten counts were recorded for this clonotype. The chain joins TRBV12-3 or TRBV12-4 to TRBJ2-5; perhaps TRBD1 as D (6 bases). The CDR3 is 13 residues long. V shed 10 bases and J shed 3 bases, with 15 bases lying between them. The CDR3: CAIKTTGKETQYF. The CDR3 DNA is TGTGCCATCAAAACAACAGGGAAAGAGACCCAGTACTTC.

This clonotype showed up just a few times. The genes are TRBV20-1 and TRBJ2-7, with no clear D. The CDR3 sequence is 13 residues long. V was pared by 5 bases and J by 1 base, with 12 bases between. In germline, CDR1 is DFQATT, CDR2 SNEGSKA (reference sequence). The CDR3 loop reads CSAFDTSSYEQYF. The CDR3 DNA reads TGCAGTGCTTTCGACACAAGTTCCTACGAGCAGTACTTC.

The chain employs TRBV28 and TRBJ1-1; D may be TRBD1 (6 bases). CDR3 length: 16 amino acids. Between the trimmed V and J ends, which lost 7 bases and 11 bases, there was a span of 29 bases. The germline V gene has CDR1 MDHEN and CDR2 SYDVKM. The CDR3 nucleotides read TGTGCCAGCACCTCAGTAAAACAGGGTTTCGTGTTTGTGGCTTTCTTT. It yields the protein CASTSVKQGFVFVAFF. Combining the CDR3 with reference TRBV28 and TRBJ1-1 gives the whole variable domain DVKVTQSSRYLVKRTGEKVFLECVQDMDHENMFWYRQDPGLGLRLIYFSYDVKMKEKGDIPEGYSVSREKKERFSLILESASTNQTSMYLCASTSVKQGFVFVAFFGQGTRLTVV.

The chain has TRBV29-1 and TRBJ2-1; 14 nucleotides line up with TRBD2. Germline CDR1 is SQVTM and CDR2 is ANQGSEA. J lost 5 bases, V lost 3 bases, and 6 bases had no gene match. The CDR3 has 16 residues. DNA of the CDR3: TGCAGCGTTGAGCCGACTAGCGGGAGGGCTCACAATGAGCAGTTCTTC. Amino acid sequence: CSVEPTSGRAHNEQFF.

The V call is TRBV30, the J call TRBJ2-1; either TRBD1 or TRBD2 may supply D (6 bases each). The V end lost 0 bases, the J end lost 8 bases, and 14 bases lay between the germline ends. Germline assignment: CDR1 GTSNPN and CDR2 SVGIG (reference sequence). The CDR3 is 14 residues long. In DNA form, the CDR3 reads TGTGCCTGGAGTGTACGGGGGCTGGGATATGAGCAGTTCTTC. It codes for CAWSVRGLGYEQFF. The complete variable domain, with remaining parts taken from reference TRBV30 and TRBJ2-1, reads SQTIHQWPATLVQPVGSPLSLECTVEGTSNPNLYWYRQAAGRGLQLLFYSVGIGQISSEVPQNLSASRPQDRQFILSSKKLLLSDSGFYLCAWSVRGLGYEQFFGPGTRLTVL.

The V call is TRBV5-1, the J call TRBJ2-1; TRBD2 matches at 7 bases. In germline, CDR1 is SGHRS, CDR2 YFSETQ. The V segment lost 7 bases and the J segment 0 bases; nucleotides outside the gene matches: 4. The CDR3 covers 14 residues. For the CDR3, the DNA is TGCGCCAGCGCCCGGGACTACTCCTACAATGAGCAGTTCTTC. Translation: CASARDYSYNEQFF.

CDR3 DNA sequence: TGCGCCAGCAGCTCCCTTGGCGGAAAGGGGACAGATACGCAGTATTTT. Translating gives CASSSLGGKGTDTQYF. This sequence joins TRBV4-1 and TRBJ2-3, with D possibly being TRBD1 (5 bases). CDR1 is MGHRA, CDR2 YSYEKL, per germline. V lost 5 bases and J lost 3, with 18 bases in between. CDR3 length: 16 amino acids.

The chain is built from TRBV12-3 or TRBV12-4 and TRBJ2-2; D uncertain. This CDR3 contains 15 residues. Trimming took off 5 bases at V and 4 bases at J, with 14 bases between the two ends. This CDR3 reads CASSPSTERTGELFF. The DNA of the CDR3 is TGTGCCAGCAGTCCTTCTACTGAGCGCACCGGGGAGCTGTTTTTT.

The chain is built from TRBV7-8 and TRBJ2-3; TRBD1 might be the D (6 bases). This CDR3 spans 16 amino acids. CDR1 is SGHVS, CDR2 FQNEAQ, per germline. The V end was cut by 5 bases, the J end by 2 bases, with 17 bases between. The CDR3 spells CASSPRTEPPTDTQYF. CDR3 bases: TGTGCCAGCAGCCCCCGGACAGAGCCACCCACAGATACGCAGTATTTT.

This clonotype was detected a few times. The chain has TRBV10-3 and TRBJ1-3, with D hard to call. Deletions cut 5 bases from V and 0 bases from J, with 5 bases between. Germline V CDR1 and CDR2: ENHRY, SYGVKD. The CDR3 contains 13 residues. The CDR3 DNA reads TGTGCCATCAGTACCACCTCTGGAAACACCATATATTTT. Its translation: CAISTTSGNTIYF.

In this sample, this clonotype turned up a few times. The rearrangement links TRBV7-9 to TRBJ2-2; D remains ambiguous. Germline V gene data show CDR1 as SEHNR and CDR2 as FQNEAQ (reference sequence). Trimming stripped 4 bases from V and 4 bases from J, with 7 bases between. This CDR3 is built from 13 residues. For the CDR3, the DNA is TGTGCCAGCAGCTCCCCGACCACCGGGGAGCTGTTTTTT. This translates into CASSSPTTGELFF.

In this sample, this clonotype turned up many times. This sequence joins TRBV7-6 and TRBJ1-1; perhaps TRBD1 as D (5 bases). The CDR3 length is 15 residues. Germline values: CDR1 SGHVS, CDR2 FNYEAQ. V lost 4 bases to trimming and J lost 6 bases, with 18 bases between them. The CDR3 bases are TGTGCCAGCAGCTCGGTCTATGGGAGGGACGCTGAAGCTTTCTTT. Translating gives CASSSVYGRDAEAFF.

This clonotype was seen a few times. J is TRBJ2-4 and V is TRBV20-1, with TRBD2 matching 13 bases. The V segment lost 3 bases and the J segment 5 bases; nucleotides outside the gene matches: 7. This CDR3 is 16 amino acids long. Per the germline V gene, CDR1 is DFQATT and CDR2 is SNEGSKA (reference sequence). The CDR3 loop reads CSASTTSGRWQNIQYF. CDR3 in DNA: TGCAGTGCTAGTACGACTAGCGGGAGGTGGCAAAACATTCAGTACTTC.

This clonotype was observed at least ten times. This sequence joins TRBV2 and TRBJ1-6, with D possibly matching TRBD1 (5 bases). The CDR3 covers 14 residues. V was cut by 4 bases and J by 7 bases, with 11 bases left in between. CDR1 SNHLY and CDR2 FYNNEI come from the germline V gene. The CDR3 loop reads CASSVDRRNSPLHF. DNA for the CDR3: TGTGCCAGCAGTGTTGACAGACGAAATTCACCCCTCCACTTT.

This rearrangement joins TRBV5-5 to TRBJ2-5; weak D call: TRBD1 (5 bases). The CDR3 sequence is 14 residues long. Trimming took off 4 bases at V and 4 bases at J, with 14 bases between the two ends. Germline values: CDR1 SGHKS, CDR2 YYEKEE (reference sequence). The CDR3 protein is CASSPGLGVETQYF. CDR3 sequence (DNA): TGTGCCAGCAGCCCTGGGCTAGGGGTAGAGACCCAGTACTTC.

Only a few counts were recorded for this clonotype. The chain couples TRBV12-3 or TRBV12-4 to TRBJ2-3, with TRBD2 matching over 8 bases. The CDR3 is 16 amino acids. J was trimmed by 5 bases and V by 1 base; bases with no gene match: 8. CDR3 sequence: CASSLVASGREDTQYF. The DNA of the CDR3 is TGTGCCAGCAGTTTAGTGGCTAGCGGGCGGGAAGATACGCAGTATTTT.

The chain has TRBV5-6 and TRBJ2-4; D tentatively fits TRBD1 or TRBD2 (5 bases each). CDR1 is SGHDT and CDR2 is YYEEEE in the germline V gene. This CDR3 spans 16 amino acids. V was clipped by 0 bases and J by 7 bases, with 17 bases between them. CDR3 nucleotides: TGTGCCAGCAGCTTGGAACCGGGACGAGTTGGGAACATTCAGTACTTC. This codes for CASSLEPGRVGNIQYF. Using reference TRBV5-6 and TRBJ2-4 for the parts outside the CDR3, the full variable domain is DAGVTQSPTHLIKTRGQQVTLRCSPKSGHDTVSWYQQALGQGPQFIFQYYEEEERQRGNFPDRFSGHQFPNYSSELNVNALLLGDSALYLCASSLEPGRVGNIQYFGAGTRLSVL.

This sequence joins TRBV15 and TRBJ2-4; D is unresolved. This CDR3 has 19 residues. V lost 5 bases and J lost 1, with 24 bases in between. Germline values: CDR1 LNHNV, CDR2 YYDKDF (reference sequence). The CDR3: CATSSQRSSLSEAKNIQYF. The CDR3 nucleotides are TGTGCCACCAGCTCTCAACGGAGTAGCCTTTCGGAGGCCAAAAACATTCAGTACTTC.